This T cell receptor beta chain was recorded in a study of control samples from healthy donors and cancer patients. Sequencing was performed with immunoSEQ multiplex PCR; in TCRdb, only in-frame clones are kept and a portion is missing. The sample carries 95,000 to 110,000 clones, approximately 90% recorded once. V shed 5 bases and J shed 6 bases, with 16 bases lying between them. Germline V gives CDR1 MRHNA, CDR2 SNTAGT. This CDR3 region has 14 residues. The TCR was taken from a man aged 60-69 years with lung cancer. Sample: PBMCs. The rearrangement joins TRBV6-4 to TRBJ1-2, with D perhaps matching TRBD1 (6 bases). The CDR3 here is CASSRIGGDNGYTF. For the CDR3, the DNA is TGTGCCAGCAGTCGAATAGGGGGAGACAATGGCTACACCTTC.